This entry lists 10 T cell receptor beta chains sequenced from one sample in a study of Ad26.COV2.S vaccination and SARS-CoV-2 variants. Measured with immunoSEQ multiplex PCR; TCRdb has only the in-frame clones, and not every one. The sample includes fewer than 400,000 clones, approximately 91% of them seen just once. Treatment given: around 19 received Ad26.COV2.S at low or high dose, single or two shots; about 5 received placebo; per-sample allocation not given. The study sampled participants on day 63 after the first vaccine or placebo injection. Sequencing was performed on peripheral blood, taken in a trial of Ad26.COV2.S vaccine versus placebo. The source is a person between 18 and 65 years old who received the Ad26.COV2.S COVID-19 vaccine or a placebo.

V is TRBV28 and J is TRBJ2-7; D may be TRBD2 (5 bases). Trimming left V 4 bases short and J 6 bases short, with 13 bases between. Germline V lookup: CDR1 MDHEN, CDR2 SYDVKM. This CDR3 contains 13 residues. This chain's CDR3 is CASSSGLFGEQYF. In DNA, the CDR3 is TGTGCCAGCAGTTCCGGACTTTTTGGCGAGCAGTACTTC.

This clone was seen a single time. The chain joins TRBV15 to TRBJ1-1; D possibly corresponds to TRBD1 (5 bases). Per the germline V gene, CDR1 is LNHNV and CDR2 is YYDKDF (reference sequence). The V end was cut by 5 bases, the J end by 0 bases, with 16 bases between. This CDR3 region has 16 residues. Here the CDR3 DNA reads TGTGCCACCAGCCACCCGACACGGGGACTGAACACTGAAGCTTTCTTT. Translated: CATSHPTRGLNTEAFF.

J is TRBJ1-5 and V is TRBV27, with TRBD1 identical over 8 bases. Per germline, CDR1 MNHEY and CDR2 SMNVEV (reference sequence). V was pared by 6 bases and J by 5 bases, with 9 bases of the junction left unmatched. The CDR3 contains 15 residues. The CDR3 protein is CASRPDRALDQPQHF. CDR3 in DNA: TGTGCCAGCAGGCCGGACAGGGCTTTGGATCAGCCCCAGCATTTT.

The gene calls are TRBV11-2 and TRBJ1-1; D is possibly TRBD1 (5 bases). With 5 bases removed from V and 3 bases from J, the gap between germline ends came to 13 bases. The CDR3 runs 14 residues. The germline V gene encodes CDR1 SGHAT and CDR2 FQNNGV. The CDR3 DNA is TGTGCCAGCAGCGAAGAGATGGGGGACACTGAAGCTTTCTTT. Translating it yields CASSEEMGDTEAFF.

The V and J genes are TRBV15 and TRBJ2-1; a weak D match, TRBD2 (5 bases). Germline CDR1 is LNHNV and CDR2 is YYDKDF (reference sequence). CDR3 size: 15 residues. V shed 4 bases and J shed 4 bases, with 14 bases lying between them. The CDR3 is CATSIQNEGYNEQFF. For the CDR3, the DNA is TGTGCCACCAGCATACAAAATGAGGGATACAATGAGCAGTTCTTC.

The V call is TRBV5-8, the J call TRBJ2-3; no firm D call. Trimming removed 0 bases from V and 1 base from J, with 18 bases in between. The CDR3 is made up of 18 amino acids. Germline-derived CDR1 and CDR2 are SGHTS and YDEGEE. CDR3 in amino acids: CASSLELASQSGTDTQYF. The CDR3 nucleotides read TGTGCCAGCAGCTTGGAACTTGCCAGCCAATCAGGCACAGATACGCAGTATTTT.

This chain joins TRBV27 and TRBJ1-1; TRBD1 matches at 9 bases. Unmatched junction bases numbered 2, after V lost 1 base and J lost 8 bases. CDR3 length: 13 amino acids. Germline V lookup: CDR1 MNHEY, CDR2 SMNVEV (reference sequence). The CDR3 reads CASSLYRGQEAFF. CDR3 in DNA: TGTGCCAGCAGTTTATACAGGGGGCAAGAAGCTTTCTTT.

The CDR3 protein is CASSPTRQGADTEAFF. As DNA, the CDR3 is TGTGCCAGCAGCCCTACCCGACAGGGGGCGGACACTGAAGCTTTCTTT. The chain joins TRBV7-8 to TRBJ1-1, with 10 bases fitting TRBD1. The germline V gene has CDR1 SGHVS and CDR2 FQNEAQ. V lost 5 bases to trimming and J lost 3 bases; unmatched junction nucleotides: 9. This CDR3 has 16 residues.

As regards this clone: Additional DNA sequences in this sample encode the identical CDR3. V is TRBV5-1 and J is TRBJ1-5; a possible D gene is TRBD1 (5 bases). The CDR3 covers 17 residues. Germline lookup yields CDR1 SGHRS and CDR2 YFSETQ. V lost 0 bases to trimming and J lost 5 bases, with 18 bases between them. The CDR3 DNA sequence: TGCGCCAGCAGCTTGGATGGACAAGGGGCTACGGATCAGCCCCAGCATTTT. It codes for CASSLDGQGATDQPQHF.

DNA for the CDR3: TGCAGCATACTACAGGGAGACACTGAAGCTTTCTTT. Amino acids: CSILQGDTEAFF. The chain couples TRBV29-1 to TRBJ1-1, with TRBD1 as a possible D gene (6 bases). The V end lost 8 bases, the J end lost 3 bases, and 13 bases lay between the germline ends. The CDR3 totals 12 residues. The V gene's germline CDR1 is SQVTM and CDR2 ANQGSEA.